The 26 T cell receptor beta chains listed next were all sequenced from one sample in a study of neoadjuvant anti-PD-1 for oral cavity cancer. Measured with immunoSEQ multiplex PCR; TCRdb has only the in-frame clones, and not every one. The repertoire holds some 17,000 clones, with under 75% as singletons. Material: PBMCs, obtained before nivolumab (anti-PD-1) treatment. The receptors originated from a person aged 40-85 years with oral cavity squamous cell carcinoma.

J is TRBJ1-1 and V is TRBV7-8; D is unresolved. There are 14 residues in the CDR3. The germline V gene has CDR1 SGHVS and CDR2 FQNEAQ. The V gene lost 5 bases and the J gene lost 4 bases, with 14 bases spanning the gap. CDR3 nucleotides: TGTGCCAGCAGCCGATCGCTGAGGACCACTGAAGCTTTCTTT. Translating gives CASSRSLRTTEAFF.

V usage is TRBV18 and J usage is TRBJ2-7; 9 nucleotides match TRBD2. The CDR3 length is 14 residues. The germline V gene encodes CDR1 KGHSH and CDR2 LQKENI. V gave up 2 bases and J gave up 4 bases; unmatched junction bases: 3. In nucleotides, the CDR3 is TGTGCCAGCTCACCAGATAGCGGGAGTTACGAGCAGTACTTC. Translating gives CASSPDSGSYEQYF.

J is TRBJ1-1 and V is TRBV5-1, with no clear D. This CDR3 region has 14 residues. V was shortened by 1 base and J by 0 bases, with 7 bases between the two germline ends. Germline-derived CDR1 and CDR2 are SGHRS and YFSETQ. The CDR3 reads CASSLFDMNTEAFF. CDR3 coding DNA: TGCGCCAGCAGCTTGTTTGACATGAACACTGAAGCTTTCTTT.

The rearrangement uses TRBV6-1 and TRBJ2-7; 8 bases match TRBD1. This CDR3 comprises 14 residues. The junction had 8 bases not matched to a gene; V was cut back by 8 bases and J by 2 bases. Germline V gene sequence: CDR1 MNHNS, CDR2 SASEGT. CDR3 sequence reads: CASGTGSLTYEQYF. CDR3 nucleotide sequence: TGTGCCAGCGGGACAGGATCGCTCACCTACGAGCAGTACTTC.

This clone turned up a few times. The V and J genes are TRBV6-5 and TRBJ1-2, with a possible D match to TRBD1 (6 bases). There are 12 residues in the CDR3. Deletions cut 5 bases from V and 6 bases from J, with 10 bases between. CDR1 is MNHEY and CDR2 is SVGAGI in the germline V gene. The CDR3 sequence is CASSGHRDGYTF. CDR3 in DNA: TGTGCCAGCAGTGGCCACAGGGATGGCTACACCTTC.

CDR3 DNA sequence: TGTGCCAGCAGTACCGGGGAGGCCGGGGAGCTGTTTTTT. Protein sequence: CASSTGEAGELFF. V is TRBV27 and J is TRBJ2-2; TRBD2 might be the D (6 bases). This CDR3 spans 13 amino acids. V lost 5 bases and J 6 bases, leaving 10 bases between the germline ends. Germline V gene data show CDR1 as MNHEY and CDR2 as SMNVEV (reference sequence).

The V and J genes are TRBV2 and TRBJ1-2; D gene ambiguous. The CDR3 sequence is 13 residues long. Trimming cost V 1 base and J 8 bases, with 11 bases left between them. Germline CDR1 is SNHLY and CDR2 is FYNNEI. CDR3 nucleotides: TGTGCCAGCAGTGAAGGGACGCTAAACGGCTACACCTTC. Its translation is CASSEGTLNGYTF.

This clone was detected only a few times. This rearrangement joins TRBV2 to TRBJ1-2; TRBD1 aligns across 9 bases. In germline, CDR1 is SNHLY, CDR2 FYNNEI. This CDR3 region has 14 residues. The V gene end was trimmed by 4 bases and the J gene end by 4 bases; junction bases not matched to a gene: 4. In DNA form, the CDR3 reads TGTGCCAGCAGTGGGGGACAGGGCGGCTATGGCTACACCTTC. Its translation is CASSGGQGGYGYTF.

V gene TRBV4-1 combines with J gene TRBJ2-5; D is unresolved. The CDR3 has 13 residues. Germline loops: CDR1 MGHRA, CDR2 YSYEKL. V was cut by 0 bases and J by 4 bases, with 6 bases left in between. Written as DNA, the CDR3 is TGCGCCAGCAGCCAAGATGGCGGAGAGACCCAGTACTTC. It encodes CASSQDGGETQYF.

In its sample, this clone was seen once. This rearrangement joins TRBV25-1 to TRBJ2-7; a possible D gene is TRBD1 (5 bases). The CDR3 length is 13 residues. With 7 bases removed from V and 6 bases from J, the gap between germline ends came to 16 bases. Germline CDR1 is MGHDK and CDR2 is SYGVNS. The CDR3 sequence: CASTDSVGLEQYF. CDR3 in DNA: TGTGCCAGCACCGACAGTGTGGGCCTCGAGCAGTACTTC.

This chain connects TRBV5-6 to TRBJ1-5; TRBD1 matches at 8 bases. The CDR3 sequence is 15 residues long. Germline lookup yields CDR1 SGHDT and CDR2 YYEEEE. The V gene end was trimmed by 3 bases and the J gene end by 0 bases; junction bases not matched to a gene: 2. The CDR3 loop is CASSSGQDSNQPQHF. In DNA, the CDR3 is TGTGCCAGCAGCTCGGGACAGGATAGCAATCAGCCCCAGCATTTT.

The J gene is TRBJ1-5, the V gene TRBV19; 7 bases map to TRBD1. The CDR3 is made up of 13 amino acids. In germline, CDR1 is LNHDA, CDR2 SQIVND (reference sequence). V dropped 3 bases and J dropped 7; count of bases not matched to a gene: 3. For the CDR3, the DNA is TGTGCCAGTAGTATTGACAGGGAACAGCCCCAGCATTTT. Translation gives CASSIDREQPQHF.

There are a few counts of this clone. The rearrangement links TRBV10-3 to TRBJ1-1; 8 nucleotides align to TRBD1. J gave up 1 base and V 10 bases, and 11 bases lay outside the gene matches. Germline lookup yields CDR1 ENHRY and CDR2 SYGVKD. This CDR3 is 15 amino acids long. The CDR3, as DNA: TGTGCCAGCATAGGAGACAGGGGCCGGAACACTGAAGCTTTCTTT. Translating gives CASIGDRGRNTEAFF.

The rearrangement links TRBV19 to TRBJ1-2, with D perhaps TRBD1 (6 bases). The V end was cut by 10 bases, the J end by 0 bases, with 9 bases between. The CDR3 length is 12 residues. CDR1 is LNHDA, CDR2 SQIVND, per germline (reference sequence). The CDR3 region has the DNA TGTGCCACAAGGACAGCTAACTATGGCTACACCTTC. Translating it yields CATRTANYGYTF.

The chain joins TRBV11-2 to TRBJ1-4, with 8 positions matching TRBD1. Germline assignment: CDR1 SGHAT and CDR2 FQNNGV. This CDR3 comprises 14 residues. V was pared by 3 bases and J by 8 bases, with 5 bases of the junction left unmatched. The DNA of the CDR3 is TGTGCCAGCAGCTTCGGACAGGGCGGGGAAAAACTGTTTTTT. This codes for CASSFGQGGEKLFF.

The chain is built from TRBV19 and TRBJ1-2, with D unclear. CDR1 is LNHDA and CDR2 is SQIVND in the germline V gene (reference sequence). The CDR3 consists of 14 residues. The V gene lost 7 bases and the J gene lost 0 bases, with 12 bases spanning the gap. DNA of the CDR3: TGTGCCAGTACGAAGGAGTACGCTAACTATGGCTACACCTTC. Residues: CASTKEYANYGYTF.

This chain uses TRBV5-8 with TRBJ2-7; D is possibly TRBD1 (6 bases). The CDR3 extends over 14 amino acids. Per the germline V gene, CDR1 is SGHTS and CDR2 is YDEGEE. Trimming pared 4 bases from V and 4 bases from J, leaving 15 bases between. CDR3 loop: CASSLHRVGYEQYF. CDR3 sequence (DNA): TGTGCCAGCAGCCTTCACAGGGTGGGGTACGAGCAGTACTTC.

V usage is TRBV10-3 and J usage is TRBJ1-1; a weak D match, TRBD1 (5 bases). Between the trimmed V and J ends, which lost 3 bases and 7 bases, there was a span of 15 bases. CDR3 length: 14 residues. From germline, CDR1 is ENHRY and CDR2 SYGVKD. The CDR3 sequence: CAISDRGSLDEAFF. The CDR3 DNA sequence: TGTGCCATCAGTGACCGGGGGTCGTTGGATGAAGCTTTCTTT.

The chain has TRBV5-1 and TRBJ2-3, with TRBD2 identical over 7 bases. The J segment lost 8 bases and the V segment lost 2 bases, leaving 8 bases of the junction unmatched. This CDR3 is built from 14 residues. Looked up from germline, CDR1 is SGHRS and CDR2 is YFSETQ. The CDR3 nucleotides read TGCGCCAGCAGCTTCTGGGCGGGAGAGGGTACGCAGTATTTT. Its translation: CASSFWAGEGTQYF.

The genes are TRBV27 and TRBJ1-2; D may be TRBD1 (6 bases). Germline V gene data show CDR1 as MNHEY and CDR2 as SMNVEV (reference sequence). The CDR3 loop spans 15 amino acids. Trimming stripped 8 bases from V and 5 bases from J, with 21 bases between. The CDR3 region has the DNA TGTGCCAGCGGGAGGCAGGGGCTGGGGGAGTATGGCTACACCTTC. As protein: CASGRQGLGEYGYTF.

The chain recombines TRBV30 with TRBJ1-4; D may be TRBD1 (5 bases). The CDR3 is made up of 12 amino acids. V lost 3 bases, J lost 7 bases, and 9 bases lay in between. Germline lookup yields CDR1 GTSNPN and CDR2 SVGIG (reference sequence). Here the CDR3 reads CAWSAGFEKLFF. The CDR3 DNA sequence: TGTGCCTGGAGCGCAGGGTTTGAAAAACTGTTTTTT.

V is TRBV5-4 and J is TRBJ2-7; D gene ambiguous. The CDR3 totals 14 residues. The germline gives CDR1 SGHNT, CDR2 YYREEE (reference sequence). Trimming left V 3 bases short and J 2 bases short, with 12 bases between. The CDR3 region has the DNA TGTGCCAGCAGCTCGCCAGCGCCCACCTACGAGCAGTACTTC. It codes for CASSSPAPTYEQYF.

The table lists this clone with a few counts. The chain links TRBV10-3 to TRBJ2-7; TRBD1 matches at 7 bases. CDR1 is ENHRY and CDR2 is SYGVKD in the germline V gene. The junction had 10 bases not matched to a gene; V was cut back by 0 bases and J by 2 bases. The CDR3 has 17 residues. CDR3 region: CAISESRDSKSPYEQYF. For the CDR3, the DNA is TGTGCCATCAGTGAGTCGAGGGACAGCAAGTCTCCCTACGAGCAGTACTTC.

The CDR3 DNA reads as TGCGCCAGCAGCTTGGACGGGTCGGAGCAGTTCTTC. It codes for CASSLDGSEQFF. The V and J genes are TRBV5-1 and TRBJ2-1; the D is unclear. V gave up 0 bases and J gave up 10 bases, with 8 bases separating them. This CDR3 has 12 amino acids. Looked up from germline, CDR1 is SGHRS and CDR2 is YFSETQ.

V and J are TRBV5-4 and TRBJ1-5, with a tentative D call TRBD1 (6 bases). CDR3 length equals 14 residues. V dropped 4 bases and J dropped 4 bases, with 12 bases sitting between them. CDR1 is SGHNT and CDR2 is YYREEE in the germline V gene (reference sequence). The CDR3 reads CASSPEGENQPQHF. The DNA of the CDR3 is TGTGCCAGCAGCCCGGAGGGGGAAAATCAGCCCCAGCATTTT.

The chain combines TRBV6-1 with TRBJ2-3, with a weak D call TRBD1 (6 bases). The ends were cut back, 4 bases at V and 8 bases at J, with 7 bases in the middle. Germline CDR1 reads MNHNS; CDR2 reads SASEGT. The CDR3 covers 11 residues. The CDR3 spells CASSAGVTQYF. In DNA, the CDR3 is TGTGCCAGCAGTGCAGGGGTTACGCAGTATTTT.